This TCR beta chain was sequenced in a study of blood T cell repertoires in COVID-19. On the study more broadly: Samples representing acute and convalescent COVID-19 were sourced from the United States, Italy and Spain. Sources were T cells, B-cell-depleted T cells, or PBMCs; the material itself was cDNA or gDNA.

Original processing notes: Reference gene primer amplification yielded estimated nucleated cell counts. The table came from immunoSEQ multiplex PCR; TCRdb's copy has only in-frame clones and leaves some out. The DNA gave D and trimming, while V, J and clone size come from that table. The profile covers 34,000 or so clones, with roughly 87% appearing a single time and just under 2% taken by the ten largest. This clonotype originated in a man aged 50 to 59 with active or convalescent COVID-19. Sample: peripheral blood.

The CDR3 region has the DNA TGCGCCAGCAGCTTGGAGGTCCTAGCGGGACCCCAAGAGACCCAGTACTTC. As protein: CASSLEVLAGPQETQYF. The gene calls are TRBV5-1 and TRBJ2-5, with 9 bases aligning to TRBD2. This CDR3 region has 17 residues. With V trimmed by 0 bases and J by 1 base, 7 bases remained unmatched. The germline CDR1 and CDR2 sequences are SGHRS and YFSETQ.